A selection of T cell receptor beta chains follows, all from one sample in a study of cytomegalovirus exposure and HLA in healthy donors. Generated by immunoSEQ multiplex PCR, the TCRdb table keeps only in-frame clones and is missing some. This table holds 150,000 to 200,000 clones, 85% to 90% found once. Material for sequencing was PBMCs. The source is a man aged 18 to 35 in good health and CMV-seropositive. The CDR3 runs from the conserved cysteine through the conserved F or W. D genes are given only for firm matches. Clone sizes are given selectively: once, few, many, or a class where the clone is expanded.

CASSFTGGYGYTF	TGTGCCAGCAGCTTTACAGGGGGCTATGGCTACACCTTC	TRBJ1-2	NA	TRBD1	TRBV28
CSVESEAQNYGYTF	TGCAGCGTTGAAAGCGAGGCCCAGAACTATGGCTACACCTTC	TRBJ1-2	NA	NA	TRBV29-1
CASSGGLAGSYEQYF	TGTGCCAGCAGCGGTGGACTAGCGGGAAGCTACGAGCAGTACTTC	TRBJ2-7	NA	TRBD2	TRBV5-4
CASSFLTSGRAGTGELFF	TGTGCCAGCAGCTTTTTGACTAGCGGGAGGGCCGGTACCGGGGAGCTGTTTTTT	TRBJ2-2	NA	TRBD2	TRBV11-3
CASSSRTANQPQHF	TGTGCCAGCAGTTCAAGGACAGCAAATCAGCCCCAGCATTTT	TRBJ1-5	once	NA	TRBV28
CASSLSGRQAYEQYF	TGCGCCAGCAGCTTGTCTGGTCGTCAGGCCTACGAGCAGTACTTC	TRBJ2-7	NA	NA	TRBV5-1
CASSKGEYEQYF	TGTGCCAGCAGCAAAGGCGAGTACGAGCAGTACTTC	TRBJ2-7	NA	NA	TRBV21-1
CASSGGTGVGEEFF	TGCGCCAGCAGCGGAGGGACAGGGGTAGGAGAGGAGTTCTTC	TRBJ2-1	NA	TRBD1	TRBV5-1
CATSRSHNEKLFF	TGTGCCACCAGCCGCAGTCATAATGAAAAACTGTTTTTT	TRBJ1-4	NA	NA	TRBV15
CASSQVRAGVSYNEQFF	TGCGCCAGCAGCCAAGTTAGGGCGGGAGTCTCCTACAATGAGCAGTTCTTC	TRBJ2-1	NA	TRBD2	TRBV4-1
CASSLGGTTIDEQYF	TGTGCCAGCAGCTTAGGTGGGACTACCATCGACGAGCAGTACTTC	TRBJ2-7	NA	TRBD2	TRBV7-9
CASSQPSAGGGTSYEQYF	TGCGCCAGCAGCCAACCGTCGGCGGGGGGAGGTACCTCCTACGAGCAGTACTTC	TRBJ2-7	NA	TRBD2	TRBV4-1
CASSFIGGQGAGEQYF	TGTGCCAGCAGTTTTATCGGTGGACAGGGGGCAGGGGAGCAGTACTTC	TRBJ2-7	NA	TRBD1	TRBV27
CASSATGGDYYSNQPQHF	TGTGCCAGTAGTGCGACAGGGGGCGACTACTATAGCAATCAGCCCCAGCATTTT	TRBJ1-5	few	TRBD1	TRBV19
CAISPEGLTYGYTF	TGTGCCATCAGTCCCGAGGGACTGACCTATGGCTACACCTTC	TRBJ1-2	NA	NA	TRBV10-3
CASSFARGETQYF	TGTGCCAGCAGTTTCGCCAGGGGCGAGACCCAGTACTTC	TRBJ2-5	NA	NA	TRBV28
CASTGTSGSSYNEQFF	TGTGCCAGTACCGGGACTAGCGGTAGCTCCTACAATGAGCAGTTCTTC	TRBJ2-1	NA	TRBD2	TRBV19
CASSGTGDTQYF	TGTGCCAGCAGCGGTACGGGAGATACGCAGTATTTT	TRBJ2-3	NA	NA	TRBV6-6
CSVEEGGEQFF	TGCAGCGTCGAAGAGGGCGGGGAGCAGTTCTTC	TRBJ2-1	NA	NA	TRBV29-1
CASRTRDTDTQYF	TGCGCCAGCAGGACTAGAGACACAGATACGCAGTATTTT	TRBJ2-3	once	NA	TRBV5-1
CASSSGTSGSSRNEQFF	TGTGCCAGCTCATCAGGGACTAGCGGGAGCAGTAGGAATGAGCAGTTCTTC	TRBJ2-1	few	TRBD2	TRBV18
CASSSGLAGTDTQYF	TGTGCCAGCAGTTCCGGACTAGCGGGGACAGATACGCAGTATTTT	TRBJ2-3	NA	TRBD2	TRBV28
CASSPLTGKESTDTQYF	TGTGCCAGCTCACCACTAACAGGGAAGGAATCCACAGATACGCAGTATTTT	TRBJ2-3	NA	NA	TRBV18
CASSAGGFGNTIYF	TGTGCCAGCAGCGCAGGGGGGTTTGGAAACACCATATATTTT	TRBJ1-3	NA	TRBD1	TRBV9
CASSLGSGRGSYNEQFF	TGTGCCAGCAGCTTGGGTAGCGGGAGAGGCTCCTACAATGAGCAGTTCTTC	TRBJ2-1	NA	TRBD2	TRBV5-4
CASSSGLAQDNEQFF	TGCGCCAGCAGCTCAGGACTAGCACAGGACAATGAGCAGTTCTTC	TRBJ2-1	NA	TRBD2	TRBV10-1
CASSSGASTDTQYF	TGTGCCAGTAGTAGCGGGGCTAGCACAGATACGCAGTATTTT	TRBJ2-3	NA	NA	TRBV19
CAWSPWGGGRGSYEQYF	TGTGCCTGGAGTCCCTGGGGGGGAGGGAGGGGGTCCTACGAGCAGTACTTC	TRBJ2-7	NA	NA	TRBV30
CASSYEQATNEKLFF	TGTGCCAGCAGTTACGAACAAGCAACTAATGAAAAACTGTTTTTT	TRBJ1-4	NA	NA	TRBV6-6
CASSQVQLAGLYEQYF	TGTGCCAGCAGCCAAGTCCAACTAGCGGGGTTATACGAGCAGTACTTC	TRBJ2-7	NA	TRBD2	TRBV14
CASSRSGRSYNEQFF	TGTGCCAGCAGCCGTAGCGGGAGATCCTACAATGAGCAGTTCTTC	TRBJ2-1	NA	TRBD2	TRBV7-9
CASSTGLAGGDEQFF	TGTGCCAGCAGTACAGGACTAGCGGGAGGGGATGAGCAGTTCTTC	TRBJ2-1	NA	TRBD2	TRBV2
CAWSQTGEQFF	TGTGCCTGGAGTCAAACCGGGGAGCAGTTCTTC	TRBJ2-1	NA	NA	TRBV30
CASSSTSGGLDEKLFF	TGTGCCAGCAGCTCGACGTCAGGGGGGCTTGATGAAAAACTGTTTTTT	TRBJ1-4	NA	TRBD1	TRBV5-5
CASSTSHLYNEQFF	TGTGCCAGTTCAACTAGCCACCTTTACAATGAGCAGTTCTTC	TRBJ2-1	NA	NA	TRBV6-4
CASSPSLGQGVQPQHF	TGTGCCAGCAGTCCGAGCTTGGGACAGGGGGTTCAGCCCCAGCATTTT	TRBJ1-5	NA	TRBD1	TRBV27
CASSLYATGANTEAFF	TGTGCCAGCAGCTTATACGCCACAGGGGCGAACACTGAAGCTTTCTTT	TRBJ1-1	NA	TRBD1	TRBV7-9
CASSAREGLEQYF	TGTGCCAGCAGCGCACGGGAGGGCCTCGAGCAGTACTTC	TRBJ2-7	NA	TRBD2	TRBV7-9
CASRLNRVNTGELFF	TGTGCCAGCAGGCTGAACAGGGTGAACACCGGGGAGCTGTTTTTT	TRBJ2-2	NA	NA	TRBV28
CASSADRFQGEQYF	TGTGCCAGCAGTGCCGACAGATTTCAGGGCGAGCAGTACTTC	TRBJ2-7	NA	NA	TRBV6-1
CASSPGQGGLNEQFF	TGCGCCAGCAGCCCGGGACAGGGGGGCCTCAATGAGCAGTTCTTC	TRBJ2-1	NA	TRBD1	TRBV5-1
CASSFGQGNQPQHF	TGTGCCAGCAGTTTCGGACAGGGAAATCAGCCCCAGCATTTT	TRBJ1-5	once	TRBD1	TRBV2
CASSIGRQGISGANVLTF	TGTGCCAGTAGTATAGGCAGACAGGGAATCTCTGGGGCCAACGTCCTGACTTTC	TRBJ2-6	NA	TRBD1	TRBV19
CASSLGQGGYGYTF	TGTGCCAGCAGTTTAGGACAGGGGGGATATGGCTACACCTTC	TRBJ1-2	NA	TRBD1	TRBV6-5
CASSIDLTSSYEQYF	TGTGCCAGTAGTATAGATCTTACAAGCTCCTACGAGCAGTACTTC	TRBJ2-7	NA	NA	TRBV19